These 2 T cell receptor beta chains share one sample of origin, sequenced in a study of control samples from healthy donors and cancer patients. Libraries were prepared by immunoSEQ multiplex PCR; TCRdb keeps only in-frame clonotypes and omits some of them. The table has about 86,000 clones, 85% to 95% seen once; the top ten hold 1.5%. Source material: blood. The receptors were gathered from a woman aged 25 to 39 in good health.

The count of this clone is one. CDR3 DNA: TGTGCCAGCAGCTTAGTTGCAGTGGGGACGCCCGGGAATGAGCAGTTCTTC. Its protein product is CASSLVAVGTPGNEQFF. The V call is TRBV11-3, the J call TRBJ2-1, with D tentatively TRBD1 or TRBD2 (5 bases each). Per germline, CDR1 SGHNT and CDR2 YENEEA. There are 17 residues in the CDR3. The ends were cut back, 1 base at V and 7 bases at J, with 20 bases in the middle.

The sample holds one count of this clone. The chain employs TRBV3-1 (or the pseudogene TRBV3-2) and TRBJ1-6; D is ambiguous. The CDR3 has 15 amino acids. Looked up from germline, CDR1 is LGHDT and CDR2 is YNNKEL (reference sequence). Deletions cut 6 bases from V and 5 bases from J, with 14 bases between. The DNA for the CDR3 is TGTGCCAGCAGGATGGAGGGAACGGATAATTCACCCCTCCACTTT. Protein: CASRMEGTDNSPLHF.